Listed below are T cell receptor beta chains from one sample, sequenced in a study of T cell changes during pregnancy in multiple sclerosis. The table came from immunoSEQ multiplex PCR; TCRdb's copy has only in-frame clones and leaves some out. The table lists over 25,000 clones, approximately 90% of them singletons. The starting material was CD8+ T cells from peripheral blood mononuclear cells, obtained in the second trimester of pregnancy. These receptors came from a female donor with multiple sclerosis, enrolled in a pregnancy study. CDR3s include the opening cysteine and the closing phenylalanine or tryptophan. A D gene is named only where the DNA matches it firmly. Expanded clones get a size class; other rows say once, few or many, or leave the size out.

j_call clone_size v_call d_call cdr3_aa cdr3_nt
TRBJ2-7 once TRBV28 . CASSLWTDEQYF TGTGCCAGCAGTTTATGGACAGACGAGCAGTACTTC
TRBJ1-2 . TRBV20-1 . CSAYYGYTF TGCAGTGCTTATTATGGCTACACCTTC
TRBJ1-5 . TRBV28 . CASSSDQGYNSNQPQHF TGTGCCAGCAGTTCCGATCAGGGATACAATAGCAATCAGCCCCAGCATTTT
TRBJ1-1 . TRBV2 . CASSGAQGPEAFF TGTGCCAGCAGTGGAGCTCAGGGCCCAGAAGCTTTCTTT
TRBJ2-2 . TRBV4-3 . CASSQSPGANTGELFF TGCGCCAGCAGCCAGTCCCCGGGGGCGAACACCGGGGAGCTGTTTTTT
TRBJ1-1 few TRBV27 . CASSLGENTEAFF TGTGCCAGCAGTTTAGGAGAGAACACTGAAGCTTTCTTT
TRBJ2-3 . TRBV21-1 . CASSSEGDSGGGKYTDTQYF TGTGCCAGCAGCTCCGAAGGTGATAGCGGGGGGGGGAAATACACAGATACGCAGTATTTT
TRBJ2-1 . TRBV6-5 TRBD1 CASRTDRVDEQFF TGTGCCAGCAGAACGGACAGGGTCGATGAGCAGTTCTTC
TRBJ1-1 . TRBV4-3 . CASSQDEEGLNTEAFF TGCGCCAGCAGCCAAGATGAGGAGGGGCTGAACACTGAAGCTTTCTTT
TRBJ1-1 . TRBV7-9 . CASSSRETAFF TGTGCCAGCAGCTCAAGAGAAACCGCTTTCTTT
TRBJ2-3 . TRBV11-2 . CASSLRRDTQYF TGTGCCAGCAGCTTGAGGCGGGATACGCAGTATTTT
TRBJ1-5 . TRBV6-6 TRBD1 CAGDPGGSNQPQHF TGTGCAGGGGACCCAGGGGGTAGCAATCAGCCCCAGCATTTT
TRBJ2-3 . TRBV6-5 TRBD2 CASSYAGGTDTQYF TGTGCCAGCAGTTACGCGGGAGGGACAGATACGCAGTATTTT
TRBJ1-1 . TRBV25-1 . CASAQGTANTEAFF TGTGCCAGCGCCCAGGGTACGGCGAACACTGAAGCTTTCTTT
TRBJ1-2 . TRBV28 . CASSYRHFTGSGYTF TGTGCCAGCAGTTACCGGCATTTTACAGGGTCTGGCTACACCTTC
TRBJ2-7 . TRBV7-6 . CASSPMGSGQYEQYF TGTGCCAGCAGCCCCATGGGGTCGGGACAATACGAGCAGTACTTC
TRBJ1-2 . TRBV2 . CASSEAGEGYTF TGTGCCAGCAGTGAAGCCGGAGAAGGCTACACCTTC
TRBJ2-7 . TRBV28 TRBD1 CASSLPGQSYEQYF TGTGCCAGCAGTCTTCCGGGACAGAGCTACGAGCAGTACTTC
TRBJ2-7 . TRBV30 . CAWSANQGQEQYF TGTGCCTGGAGCGCTAATCAGGGTCAGGAGCAGTACTTC
TRBJ2-7 . TRBV6-5 TRBD2 CASTSGGGSYEQYF TGTGCCAGCACCTCTGGGGGGGGGTCCTACGAGCAGTACTTC
TRBJ1-4 . TRBV13 TRBD1 CASSLGQGSNEKLFF TGTGCCAGCAGCCTAGGACAGGGCTCTAATGAAAAACTGTTTTTT
TRBJ1-6 . TRBV29-1 TRBD1 CSAGTGDGSPLHF TGCAGCGCCGGGACAGGGGACGGTTCACCCCTCCACTTT
TRBJ2-2 . TRBV19 . CASNDRLNTGELFF TGTGCCAGTAACGACAGACTTAACACCGGGGAGCTGTTTTTT
TRBJ2-7 few TRBV11-2 TRBD1 CASSSVGTGGGEQYF TGTGCCAGCAGCTCCGTCGGGACAGGGGGAGGCGAGCAGTACTTC
TRBJ1-4 . TRBV5-6 . CASSLYGSEKLFF TGTGCCAGCAGCTTGTACGGTAGTGAAAAACTGTTTTTT
TRBJ2-1 few TRBV10-3 . CAISESIGGDNEQFF TGTGCCATCAGTGAGTCGATCGGCGGAGACAATGAGCAGTTCTTC
TRBJ2-1 once TRBV28 TRBD1 CASSYGTGGRNEQFF TGTGCCAGCAGTTACGGGACAGGGGGTCGCAATGAGCAGTTCTTC
TRBJ1-1 . TRBV27 . CASSLQPMNTEAFF TGTGCCAGCAGTTTACAACCTATGAACACTGAAGCTTTCTTT
TRBJ2-3 once TRBV4-3 TRBD2 CASSPYAGGNEDTQYF TGCGCCAGCAGCCCCTACGCGGGGGGCAACGAAGATACGCAGTATTTT
TRBJ2-1 . TRBV6-5 TRBD2 CASRLAGGINEQFF TGTGCCAGCAGACTAGCGGGAGGAATCAATGAGCAGTTCTTC
TRBJ1-1 . TRBV28 TRBD1 CASSLLGGITEAFF TGTGCCAGCAGTTTATTAGGGGGCATCACTGAAGCTTTCTTT
TRBJ2-1 . TRBV27 TRBD2 CASSPGLASTLEQFF TGTGCCAGCAGTCCCGGACTAGCGAGCACCCTAGAGCAGTTCTTC
TRBJ2-7 . TRBV6-6 TRBD2 CASSPTGTTTYEQYF TGTGCCAGCAGTCCGACCGGGACTACCACCTACGAGCAGTACTTC
TRBJ2-1 . TRBV19 TRBD1 CASSRDREGRNEQFF TGTGCCAGTAGTAGGGACAGGGAAGGTCGGAATGAGCAGTTCTTC
TRBJ1-1 once TRBV6-5 . CASSLNWNTEAFF TGTGCCAGCAGTTTAAATTGGAACACTGAAGCTTTCTTT
TRBJ2-7 . TRBV28 TRBD1 CASRIPGQGGEQYF TGTGCCAGCAGGATCCCGGGACAGGGTGGAGAGCAGTACTTC
TRBJ1-1 . TRBV5-5 TRBD1 CASSGGPGQGNTEAFF TGTGCCAGCAGCGGGGGGCCGGGACAGGGGAACACTGAAGCTTTCTTT
TRBJ2-7 . TRBV5-1 . CASSFRLGGNYEQYF TGCGCCAGCAGCTTCAGGCTCGGAGGGAACTACGAGCAGTACTTC
TRBJ2-7 . TRBV4-3 . CASSQDRGSTYEQYF TGCGCCAGCAGCCAAGATAGGGGAAGTACCTACGAGCAGTACTTC
TRBJ1-3 once TRBV11-2 . CASSPHGVTIYF TGTGCCAGCAGCCCCCACGGGGTCACCATATATTTT
TRBJ2-1 . TRBV19 TRBD2 CASSTSGNSYNEQFF TGTGCCAGTAGTACTAGCGGGAACTCCTACAATGAGCAGTTCTTC
TRBJ2-3 . TRBV29-1 . CSVEAETFTDTQYF TGCAGCGTTGAGGCGGAGACCTTCACAGATACGCAGTATTTT